The next 22 T cell receptor beta chains were all read from a single sample in a study of T cells expressing NK-cell markers. TCRdb re-analyzed the 5' RACE reads; it lists each CDR3 protein once, without DNA. Its listing shows under 500,000 distinct CDR3 sequences. Sequencing input: blood T cells: a sorted CD56 or NKG2C T cell subset, CD4+ or CD8+ T cells, or bulk PBMC T cells (not recorded which). The receptors stem from a woman aged 18 to 75 in good health.

The chain uses TRBV27 and TRBJ2-1; TCRdb names TRBD1, which stays unverified in the absence of DNA. The CDR3 sequence is 15 residues long. Germline assignment: CDR1 MNHEY and CDR2 SMNVEV (reference sequence). CDR3 sequence reads: CASSWGTGAGREQFF.

The rearrangement uses TRBV5-1 and TRBJ2-7; TCRdb lists TRBD2, though no DNA is available to test this call. There are 16 residues in the CDR3. Germline V gene lookup returns CDR1 SGHRS and CDR2 YFSETQ. The CDR3 sequence: CASSPGAGLAAYEQYF. Full variable domain (remainder filled in from reference TRBV5-1 and TRBJ2-7): KAGVTQTPRYLIKTRGQQVTLSCSPISGHRSVSWYQQTPGQGLQFLFEYFSETQRNKGNFPGRFSGRQFSNSRSEMNVSTLELGDSALYLCASSPGAGLAAYEQYFGPGTRLTVT.

V gene TRBV29-1 combines with J gene TRBJ2-3; TCRdb returns TRBD1, unconfirmable since there is no DNA. Germline V CDR1 and CDR2: SQVTM, ANQGSEA. This CDR3 region has 15 residues. This CDR3 reads CSVGGEQEPTDTQYF.

V usage is TRBV7-2 and J usage is TRBJ2-5; as DNA is missing, the TRBD1 call by TCRdb cannot be tested. The germline CDR1 and CDR2 sequences are SGHTA and FQGNSA. The CDR3 runs to 16 residues. The CDR3 is CASSYPRTGKQETQYF.

The chain links TRBV7-9 to TRBJ2-5; TCRdb outputs TRBD2, but without DNA this stays unchecked. The CDR3 is 15 amino acids. Per the germline V gene, CDR1 is SEHNR and CDR2 is FQNEAQ (reference sequence). The CDR3: CASSSLAGEQETQYF. Full variable domain (outside the CDR3, taken from reference TRBV7-9 and TRBJ2-5): DTGVSQNPRHKITKRGQNVTFRCDPISEHNRLYWYRQTLGQGPEFLTYFQNEAQLEKSRLLSDRFSAERPKGSFSTLEIQRTEQGDSAMYLCASSSLAGEQETQYFGPGTRLLVL.

The rearrangement uses TRBV20-1 and TRBJ1-1; TCRdb outputs TRBD1, but without DNA this stays unchecked. The CDR3 extends over 13 amino acids. Germline lookup yields CDR1 DFQATT and CDR2 SNEGSKA (reference sequence). Here the CDR3 reads CSARGAVAGEAFF.

J is TRBJ2-5 and V is TRBV4-3. CDR1 is LGHNA and CDR2 is YSLEER in the germline V gene. This CDR3 contains 15 residues. The chain's CDR3 is CASSQDFAAQETQYF.

The V and J genes are TRBV12-3 or TRBV12-4 and TRBJ2-2. The CDR3 covers 12 residues. CDR3 sequence reads: CAGQLRTGELFF.

The V call is TRBV7-9, the J call TRBJ1-2; TCRdb calls TRBD1, which cannot be checked without DNA. Germline loops: CDR1 SEHNR, CDR2 FQNEAQ (reference sequence). CDR3 length equals 13 residues. Here the CDR3 reads CASSPGQGSGYTF.

The chain links TRBV6-1 to TRBJ1-2; lacking DNA, the TRBD1 call made by TCRdb goes unchecked. This CDR3 is 15 amino acids long. CDR1 is MNHNS and CDR2 is SASEGT in the germline V gene. This CDR3 reads CASSRRQALIYGYTF.

The rearrangement links TRBV7-9 to TRBJ2-2. CDR1 is SEHNR, CDR2 FQNEAQ, per germline (reference sequence). This CDR3 is built from 13 residues. The CDR3 spells CASTIHNTGELFF. Complete variable domain (other parts from reference TRBV7-9 and TRBJ2-2): DTGVSQNPRHKITKRGQNVTFRCDPISEHNRLYWYRQTLGQGPEFLTYFQNEAQLEKSRLLSDRFSAERPKGSFSTLEIQRTEQGDSAMYLCASTIHNTGELFFGEGSRLTVL.

This chain joins TRBV25-1 and TRBJ2-7. CDR1 and CDR2 (germline): MGHDK, SYGVNS. The CDR3 runs 14 residues. This CDR3 is CASSEYIRGGEQYF.

The chain couples TRBV12-3 or TRBV12-4 to TRBJ2-1; no DNA is available, so the TRBD2 call from TCRdb remains unchecked. This CDR3 is built from 14 residues. The CDR3 reads CASSLGGGPDEQFF.

The chain combines TRBV27 with TRBJ2-7; the TCRdb call, TRBD1, lacks DNA for checking. The length of the CDR3 is 13 residues. Germline V gene data show CDR1 as MNHEY and CDR2 as SMNVEV (reference sequence). The CDR3 sequence is CASSFDRTYEQYF.

This chain connects TRBV7-8 to TRBJ2-7; lacking DNA, the TRBD1 call made by TCRdb goes unchecked. The germline gives CDR1 SGHVS, CDR2 FQNEAQ. The CDR3 has 17 residues. CDR3: CASRRFGSRNGGGEQYF.

This chain links TRBV9 with TRBJ1-6. CDR3 length: 12 residues. The germline V gene encodes CDR1 SGDLS and CDR2 YYNGEE. The CDR3 sequence: CASSVGYSPLHF.

V and J are TRBV7-9 and TRBJ2-5; the TCRdb D gene call, TRBD2, has no DNA to confirm it. Germline CDR1 reads SEHNR; CDR2 reads FQNEAQ (reference sequence). The CDR3 is 14 residues long. The CDR3: CASSPMTSPETQYF.

The V call is TRBV6-4, the J call TRBJ2-2. CDR1 and CDR2 (germline): MRHNA, SNTAGT. This CDR3 is 13 amino acids long. The CDR3 spells CASSERLMGELFF.

The V gene is TRBV7-7, the J gene TRBJ2-5; lacking DNA, the TRBD2 call made by TCRdb goes unchecked. CDR1 is SSHAT and CDR2 is FNYEAQ in the germline V gene (reference sequence). This CDR3 contains 13 residues. The CDR3 loop reads CASSASGGETQYF.

The chain has TRBV5-6 and TRBJ2-5; TCRdb selects TRBD2, and the lack of DNA leaves this call unchecked. CDR1 is SGHDT, CDR2 YYEEEE, per germline. CDR3 size: 13 residues. CDR3 region: CASGHAGGETQYF.

V usage is TRBV12-3 or TRBV12-4 and J usage is TRBJ1-1; TCRdb picks TRBD1, but there is no DNA to check that call. This CDR3 has 13 residues. CDR3 amino acids: CASSLLGRGRAFF.

This sequence joins TRBV4-3 and TRBJ2-3; TCRdb calls TRBD1, which cannot be checked without DNA. Germline V CDR1 and CDR2: LGHNA, YSLEER. CDR3 length: 19 residues. This CDR3 reads CASSQGFRGRIWSTDTQYF.